This T cell receptor beta chain comes out of a study of glioma-infiltrating T cells after dendritic cell vaccination. Study observations and caveats: Longer survival after dendritic cell vaccination followed higher pretreatment TIL content.

Time point defined: after dendritic cell vaccination, including at tumor progression/relapse. Isocitrate dehydrogenase mutation was absent in all glioblastoma patients. Method: immunoSEQ multiplex PCR; TCRdb's copy keeps in-frame clones and lacks some. Here the sample spans 60,000 or so clones, 86% being singletons. This clone has a handful of counts. Its antigen is unidentified. Sequencing used blood, obtained after dendritic cell vaccination. The sequence was obtained from a human donor with glioblastoma.

In nucleotides, the CDR3 is TGTGCCAGCAGTGAGACAGGTCCCGGGGAGCTGTTTTTT. The encoded protein is CASSETGPGELFF. The J gene is TRBJ2-2, the V gene TRBV6-4, with TRBD1 as a possible D gene (6 bases). Germline CDR1 reads MRHNA; CDR2 reads SNTAGT. Trimming left V 3 bases short and J 6 bases short, with 8 bases between. This CDR3 is 13 amino acids long.